The 5 T cell receptor beta chains below come from one sample, sequenced in a study of cytomegalovirus exposure and HLA in healthy donors. Clones were read by immunoSEQ multiplex PCR, and TCRdb kept only the in-frame ones, dropping some. The table shows hundreds of thousands of clones, with approximately 87% occurring only once. Sequenced material: PBMCs. The receptor source for this set is a young man in good health and CMV-seronegative.

This chain joins TRBV7-2 and TRBJ2-7, with D perhaps matching TRBD1 (7 bases). Germline V lookup: CDR1 SGHTA, CDR2 FQGNSA. The CDR3 consists of 13 residues. V lost 5 bases and J 7 bases, leaving 15 bases between the germline ends. The CDR3 loop is CASSTRTGGEQYF. The CDR3 nucleotides are TGTGCCAGCAGCACCAGGACAGGAGGGGAGCAGTACTTC.

V usage is TRBV27 and J usage is TRBJ1-2, with TRBD1 matching over 7 bases. Looked up from germline, CDR1 is MNHEY and CDR2 is SMNVEV (reference sequence). CDR3 length: 17 residues. With V trimmed by 2 bases and J by 3 bases, 12 bases remained unmatched. As DNA, the CDR3 is TGTGCCAGCAGTTTAACGTTTAGACAGGGATTTTACTATGGCTACACCTTC. As protein: CASSLTFRQGFYYGYTF.

The CDR3 protein is CASSLAAAEEQYF. DNA of the CDR3: TGTGCCAGTAGCCTAGCCGCAGCGGAAGAGCAGTACTTC. This chain joins TRBV19 and TRBJ2-7; possibly TRBD2 for D (5 bases). There are 13 residues in the CDR3. V was pared by 6 bases and J by 7 bases, with 16 bases between. Germline V lookup: CDR1 LNHDA, CDR2 SQIVND (reference sequence). Variable domain in full (rest from reference TRBV19 and TRBJ2-7): DGGITQSPKYLFRKEGQNVTLSCEQNLNHDAMYWYRQDPGQGLRLIYYSQIVNDFQKGDIAEGYSVSREKKESFPLTVTSAQKNPTAFYLCASSLAAAEEQYFGPGTRLTVT.

The CDR3 spells CASREQGAGYGYTF. The CDR3 DNA sequence: TGTGCCAGCAGAGAACAGGGGGCAGGCTATGGCTACACCTTC. The V call is TRBV6-5, the J call TRBJ1-2; TRBD1 matches 9 bases. Germline values: CDR1 MNHEY, CDR2 SVGAGI. Trimming removed 6 bases from V and 4 bases from J; junction bases left unmatched: 6. This CDR3 contains 14 residues.

The chain couples TRBV2 to TRBJ2-1; the match to TRBD2 covers 7 bases. In germline, CDR1 is SNHLY, CDR2 FYNNEI. The junction had 4 bases not matched to a gene; V was cut back by 3 bases and J by 2 bases. CDR3 size: 15 residues. The CDR3, as DNA: TGTGCCAGCAGTGAGCAGCGGGGAACCTACAATGAGCAGTTCTTC. Its translation: CASSEQRGTYNEQFF. Together with reference TRBV2 and TRBJ2-1, the CDR3 gives the full variable domain: EPEVTQTPSHQVTQMGQEVILRCVPISNHLYFYWYRQILGQKVEFLVSFYNNEISEKSEIFDDQFSVERPDGSNFTLKIRSTKLEDSAMYFCASSEQRGTYNEQFFGPGTRLTVL.